These 10 T cell receptor beta chains were sequenced from one sample in a study of blood T cell repertoires in COVID-19. TCRdb keeps only in-frame clones here, not all; method: immunoSEQ multiplex PCR. The repertoire has approximately 93,000 clones, approximately 74% of them found once; the top ten carry 3% to 4%. Material for sequencing was peripheral blood. The receptors stem from a man in his 70s with COVID-19, enrolled during active disease.

This chain links TRBV9 with TRBJ2-5; 12 positions agree with TRBD2. This CDR3 contains 15 residues. Germline values: CDR1 SGDLS, CDR2 YYNGEE. V was pared by 4 bases and J by 5 bases, with 6 bases of the junction left unmatched. In DNA, the CDR3 is TGTGCCAGCAGCACGACTAGCGGGAGAGGGGAGACCCAGTACTTC. Residues: CASSTTSGRGETQYF.

The chain carries TRBV9 and TRBJ2-3; 11 bases are shared with TRBD2. V lost 0 bases and J lost 5; bases outside the gene matches: 5. Germline V gene data show CDR1 as SGDLS and CDR2 as YYNGEE. This CDR3 has 16 residues. CDR3 bases: TGTGCCAGCAGCGTAGTTAGCGGGAGGGCCGGAGATACGCAGTATTTT. Protein product: CASSVVSGRAGDTQYF.

This clone was recorded at least ten times. J is TRBJ2-5 and V is TRBV3-1 (or the pseudogene TRBV3-2); no definite D call. Trimming left V 3 bases short and J 4 bases short, with 6 bases between. Per the germline V gene, CDR1 is LGHDT and CDR2 is YNNKEL (reference sequence). The CDR3 sequence is 12 residues long. CDR3: CASSHPGETQYF. The CDR3 DNA follows: TGTGCCAGCAGCCACCCCGGAGAGACCCAGTACTTC.

Comments on this clone: The same CDR3 also results from other DNA sequences found in this sample. J is TRBJ2-7 and V is TRBV6-5, with 7 nucleotides matching TRBD1. Per germline, CDR1 MNHEY and CDR2 SVGAGI. The CDR3 has 14 amino acids. J gave up 1 base and V 4 bases, and 4 bases lay outside the gene matches. This chain's CDR3 is CASSSPGQSYEQYF. CDR3 sequence (DNA): TGTGCCAGCAGTTCCCCGGGACAGTCCTACGAGCAGTACTTC.

The V call is TRBV6-5, the J call TRBJ2-7, with D perhaps matching TRBD1 (6 bases). CDR3 length equals 13 residues. The ends were cut back, 6 bases at V and 2 bases at J, with 11 bases in the middle. CDR1 and CDR2 from the germline V gene are MNHEY and SVGAGI. CDR3 DNA sequence: TGTGCCAGCAGAAGGGGGAGTACCTACGAGCAGTACTTC. The encoded protein is CASRRGSTYEQYF.

The CDR3 reads CASSRQAGTSGWADTQYF. In nucleotides, the CDR3 is TGTGCCAGCAGCCGACAGGCCGGGACTAGCGGTTGGGCAGATACGCAGTATTTT. The chain joins TRBV6-2 or TRBV6-3 to TRBJ2-3, with 11 positions matching TRBD2. J gave up 4 bases and V 6 bases, and 15 bases lay outside the gene matches. Germline-derived CDR1 and CDR2 are MNHEY and SVGEGT. The length of the CDR3 is 18 residues.

This chain connects TRBV7-8 to TRBJ1-4; TRBD1 matches 7 bases. J lost 3 bases, V lost 5 bases, and 6 bases had no gene match. The germline CDR1 and CDR2 sequences are SGHVS and FQNEAQ. The CDR3 runs 15 residues. In DNA, the CDR3 is TGTGCCAGCAGCGAATCGACAGGGCCTAATGAAAAACTGTTTTTT. Amino acids: CASSESTGPNEKLFF.

This chain joins TRBV9 and TRBJ1-4; 9 positions agree with TRBD1. CDR1 SGDLS and CDR2 YYNGEE come from the germline V gene. V lost 3 bases to trimming and J lost 5 bases; unmatched junction nucleotides: 2. The CDR3 is 14 residues long. The CDR3 loop is CASSEDRGNEKLFF. As DNA, the CDR3 is TGTGCCAGCAGCGAAGACAGGGGGAATGAAAAACTGTTTTTT.

This clone has just one count. V usage is TRBV5-8 and J usage is TRBJ1-4; weak D call: TRBD1 (6 bases). Germline CDR1 reads SGHTS; CDR2 reads YDEGEE. V was pared by 1 base and J by 2 bases, with 12 bases between. CDR3 length: 16 amino acids. CDR3 protein: CASSLRGSDTNEKLFF. The CDR3, as DNA: TGTGCCAGCAGCTTGAGGGGGTCCGATACTAATGAAAAACTGTTTTTT.

This clone has just a few counts. The chain carries TRBV5-8 and TRBJ2-7, with TRBD2 matching 7 bases. Trimming at V came to 3 bases and at J to 0 bases, leaving 6 bases not matched to a gene. This CDR3 region has 15 residues. Germline values: CDR1 SGHTS, CDR2 YDEGEE. CDR3 nucleotide sequence: TGTGCCAGCAGCTGGGGGGGACGAAACTCCTACGAGCAGTACTTC. Translated: CASSWGGRNSYEQYF.